Listed below are T cell receptor beta chains from one sample, sequenced in a study of sequential checkpoint blockade in melanoma. Libraries were prepared by immunoSEQ multiplex PCR; TCRdb keeps only in-frame clonotypes and omits some of them. The sample has about 25,000 clones; roughly 80% are singletons. The material was CD8+ T cells sorted from blood (inferred from file names), obtained from a patient given nivolumab and ipilimumab in sequence. These receptors were obtained from a human donor with melanoma. The CDR3 runs from the conserved cysteine through the conserved F or W. The D gene is left open where the match is weak. Rows may omit the clone size; those that give it use once, few, many or a size class.

v_call	j_call	clone_size	d_call	cdr3_aa	cdr3_nt
TRBV30	TRBJ1-5	once	TRBD1	CASTGEGNQPQHF	TGTGCCTCTACAGGGGAGGGCAATCAGCCCCAGCATTTT
TRBV6-4	TRBJ2-1	medium-sized	TRBD2	CASSERLAGGNEQFF	TGTGCCAGCAGTGAACGACTAGCGGGAGGCAATGAGCAGTTCTTC
TRBV7-9	TRBJ1-2	.	.	CASSLYDSPYGYTF	TGTGCCAGCAGCTTGTACGACAGCCCATACGGCTACACCTTC
TRBV29-1	TRBJ2-7	once	.	CSVDIDYEQYF	TGCAGCGTTGATATAGATTACGAGCAGTACTTC
TRBV29-1	TRBJ1-1	few	.	CSVNGLNTEAFF	TGCAGCGTTAATGGTCTAAACACTGAAGCTTTCTTT
TRBV4-1	TRBJ1-1	once	.	CASSQMAGTEAFF	TGCGCCAGCAGCCAAATGGCGGGTACTGAAGCTTTCTTT
TRBV4-3	TRBJ2-2	once	TRBD1	CASSQDHRRGPGELFF	TGCGCCAGCAGCCAAGATCATCGCAGGGGGCCCGGGGAGCTGTTTTTT
TRBV27	TRBJ2-1	.	TRBD2	CASSSERDYANEQFF	TGTGCCAGCAGTTCGGAGCGGGATTACGCGAATGAGCAGTTCTTC
TRBV19	TRBJ2-1	.	.	CASSIVVNEQFF	TGTGCCAGTAGTATTGTCGTCAATGAGCAGTTCTTC
TRBV6-5	TRBJ1-3	.	.	CASTPWSGGGNTIYF	TGTGCCAGTACCCCTTGGTCGGGGGGTGGAAACACCATATATTTT
TRBV6-4	TRBJ2-1	.	TRBD2	CASSPGTSGANEQFF	TGTGCCAGCAGCCCCGGGACTAGCGGGGCAAATGAGCAGTTCTTC
TRBV13	TRBJ1-1	.	.	CASSPYRAHTEAFF	TGTGCCAGCAGCCCTTACAGGGCCCACACTGAAGCTTTCTTT
TRBV28	TRBJ1-6	.	.	CASSLYMESYNSPLHF	TGTGCCAGCAGTTTATACATGGAGTCCTATAATTCACCCCTCCACTTT
TRBV27	TRBJ2-6	.	.	CASKRGANVLTF	TGTGCCAGCAAGAGAGGGGCCAACGTCCTGACTTTC
TRBV9	TRBJ2-1	.	TRBD2	CASSASGGARNEQFF	TGTGCCAGCAGCGCGAGCGGGGGGGCTCGGAATGAGCAGTTCTTC
TRBV23-1	TRBJ2-5	.	.	CASSQSAQGGRETQYF	TGCGCCAGCAGTCAATCTGCGCAGGGTGGTAGAGAGACCCAGTACTTC
TRBV6-1	TRBJ2-7	.	TRBD1	CASSESGTGAEQYF	TGTGCCAGCAGTGAATCAGGGACAGGGGCCGAGCAGTACTTC
TRBV4-3	TRBJ2-3	.	.	CASSQDQGTLTDTQYF	TGCGCCAGCAGCCAAGATCAGGGGACACTCACAGATACGCAGTATTTT
TRBV9	TRBJ1-2	once	TRBD1	CASRGDRDHGYTF	TGTGCCAGCAGGGGGGACAGGGACCATGGCTACACCTTC
TRBV7-9	TRBJ2-7	.	.	CASSLEDWGATYEQYF	TGTGCCAGCAGCTTAGAAGACTGGGGAGCAACTTACGAGCAGTACTTC
TRBV10-2	TRBJ1-3	.	TRBD1	CAGPQGAPGNTIYF	TGCGCCGGACCCCAGGGGGCGCCCGGAAACACCATATATTTT
TRBV7-2	TRBJ2-3	few	TRBD2	CASSLEYRTSGDTQYF	TGTGCCAGCAGCTTAGAATACAGGACTAGCGGGGATACGCAGTATTTT
TRBV6-1	TRBJ2-4	.	.	CATQGGGIDIQYF	TGTGCCACCCAAGGCGGGGGCATAGACATTCAGTACTTC
TRBV27	TRBJ2-5	.	TRBD1	CASSLSGPGTGFEETQYF	TGTGCCAGCAGTTTATCCGGTCCCGGGACAGGGTTCGAAGAGACCCAGTACTTC
TRBV6-5	TRBJ2-7	few	.	CASSLTDYEQYF	TGTGCCAGCAGTTTGACAGACTACGAGCAGTACTTC
TRBV28	TRBJ1-2	.	.	CASSPGRGGDFVVRGYTF	TGTGCCAGCAGCCCAGGCAGAGGAGGGGATTTTGTGGTGAGAGGCTACACCTTC
TRBV4-3	TRBJ2-1	few	TRBD2	CASSQDAAGGHDEQFF	TGCGCCAGCAGCCAAGATGCGGCGGGAGGGCACGATGAGCAGTTCTTC
TRBV27	TRBJ2-7	once	TRBD2	CASSLGTSGSYEQYF	TGTGCCAGCAGTTTAGGGACTAGCGGTTCCTACGAGCAGTACTTC
TRBV27	TRBJ2-4	.	.	CASSWGPGAKNIQYF	TGTGCCAGCAGTTGGGGCCCCGGAGCCAAAAACATTCAGTACTTC
TRBV7-6	TRBJ2-7	.	.	CASTFQGGEQYF	TGTGCCAGTACCTTTCAGGGGGGCGAGCAGTACTTC
TRBV4-1	TRBJ2-6	.	TRBD2	CASSPPGLAGGSGANVLTF	TGCGCCAGCAGCCCCCCTGGACTAGCGGGAGGGTCTGGGGCCAACGTCCTGACTTTC
TRBV5-1	TRBJ2-7	.	.	CASTPGISSYEQYF	TGCGCCAGCACCCCAGGTATTAGCTCCTACGAGCAGTACTTC
TRBV9	TRBJ1-2	few	TRBD1	CASSRDRRKAGYTF	TGTGCCAGCAGCCGGGACAGGCGGAAGGCTGGCTACACCTTC
TRBV14	TRBJ2-6	.	.	CASSQSIVVGANVLTF	TGTGCCAGCAGCCAATCGATAGTGGTTGGGGCCAACGTCCTGACTTTC
TRBV6-5	TRBJ2-5	.	.	CASSPSAGPETQYF	TGTGCCAGCAGCCCCTCGGCGGGGCCGGAGACCCAGTACTTC
TRBV5-1	TRBJ2-1	.	.	CASRPTSSYNEQFF	TGCGCCAGCAGACCGACTAGCTCCTACAATGAGCAGTTCTTC
TRBV30	TRBJ2-1	.	TRBD2	CAWGAGGAYNEQFF	TGTGCCTGGGGAGCGGGAGGCGCCTACAATGAGCAGTTCTTC